This TCR beta chain was found in a study of blood T cell repertoires in COVID-19. Germline CDR1 reads SGHTA; CDR2 reads FQGNSA. V was pared by 1 base and J by 9 bases, with 9 bases of the junction left unmatched. The CDR3 length is 15 residues. Sequencing used immunoSEQ multiplex PCR; TCRdb keeps in-frame clones, though not all of them. The sample lists about 250,000 clones; 85% to 90% were seen once. The receptor's source is a woman aged 45-59 years who had recovered from COVID-19. This sequence joins TRBV7-2 and TRBJ2-1, with TRBD2 matching 7 bases. Sequences were obtained from PBMCs or T cells enriched from blood (not recorded which). In DNA, the CDR3 is TGTGCCAGCAGCTTAGGGGGAGGGCGTTCTAGTGAGCAGTTCTTC. It translates to CASSLGGGRSSEQFF.